This T cell receptor beta chain is from a study of blood T cell repertoires in COVID-19. As for the study in general: The analysed material was cDNA or gDNA that came from T cells, B-cell-depleted T cells, or PBMCs.

CDR1 and CDR2 (germline): MDHEN, SYDVKM. With 4 bases clipped from V and 6 bases from J, the junction kept 11 bases outside the gene matches. CDR3 length: 15 residues. Produced via immunoSEQ multiplex PCR; TCRdb's table is partial and in-frame only. The profile covers some 340,000 clones, with around 83% appearing a single time and 2.5% to 3.5% taken by the ten largest. Specimen: peripheral blood. The chain is built from TRBV28 and TRBJ1-1, with 7 bases matching TRBD1. The TCR comes from a man aged 25 to 45 with active or convalescent COVID-19. CDR3 DNA: TGTGCCAGCAGTTCTCCGGGACAGTTTGGCGCTGAAGCTTTCTTT. Translated: CASSSPGQFGAEAFF.